This passage covers 27 T cell receptor beta chains from one sample sequenced in a study of monozygotic twins with inflammatory bowel disease. TCRdb reprocessed the 5' RACE reads, keeping one entry per CDR3 protein, no DNA. The sample's table shows over 350,000 distinct CDR3 sequences. Sequencing was done on a sample of blood. Receptors originate from a human donor with ulcerative colitis or Crohn's disease, or a healthy co-twin of an affected twin (not recorded which).

The chain uses TRBV7-6 and TRBJ2-3; TCRdb returns TRBD2, unconfirmable since there is no DNA. The CDR3 covers 14 residues. Germline-derived CDR1 and CDR2 are SGHVS and FNYEAQ. CDR3 region: CASSLGGPADTQYF.

The gene calls are TRBV4-2 and TRBJ1-6. Germline V CDR1 and CDR2: LGHNA, YNFKEQ. The CDR3 sequence is 16 residues long. CDR3 residues: CASSQEERSWDSPLHF.

The V gene is TRBV12-3 or TRBV12-4, the J gene TRBJ1-1; TCRdb returns TRBD1, unconfirmable since there is no DNA. There are 14 residues in the CDR3. The CDR3 here is CASSFTTGGLEAFF.

CDR3 loop: CASDLEGGEKLFF. The V and J genes are TRBV2 and TRBJ1-4; TCRdb gives TRBD1 as the D gene, but with no DNA this cannot be confirmed. CDR3 length equals 13 residues. The germline CDR1 and CDR2 sequences are SNHLY and FYNNEI.

The V gene is TRBV30, the J gene TRBJ2-7. The CDR3 loop spans 14 amino acids. Germline V gene lookup returns CDR1 GTSNPN and CDR2 SVGIG (reference sequence). The CDR3 sequence: CAWSYGGATYEQYF.

The rearrangement uses TRBV12-3 or TRBV12-4 and TRBJ1-2; TCRdb lists TRBD1, though no DNA is available to test this call. The length of the CDR3 is 13 residues. The CDR3 sequence is CASRLTGTYGYTF.

The CDR3 spells CASSYSTNNQPQHF. V and J are TRBV6-2 or TRBV6-3 and TRBJ1-5. Looked up from germline, CDR1 is MNHEY and CDR2 is SVGEGT. This CDR3 comprises 14 residues.

The chain recombines TRBV18 with TRBJ2-1; checking the TCRdb D call of TRBD1 is not possible without DNA. This CDR3 spans 14 amino acids. CDR1 is KGHSH, CDR2 LQKENI, per germline. Here the CDR3 reads CASSPIRGLGEQFF.

The chain couples TRBV19 to TRBJ1-5; there is no DNA to check the TCRdb D call of TRBD1. Germline V lookup: CDR1 LNHDA, CDR2 SQIVND (reference sequence). The CDR3 runs to 15 residues. CDR3 in amino acids: CASSMPGSGNQPQHF. The variable domain in full, completed from reference TRBV19 and TRBJ1-5, reads DGGITQSPKYLFRKEGQNVTLSCEQNLNHDAMYWYRQDPGQGLRLIYYSQIVNDFQKGDIAEGYSVSREKKESFPLTVTSAQKNPTAFYLCASSMPGSGNQPQHFGDGTRLSIL.

The V and J genes are TRBV5-1 and TRBJ2-2. The V gene's germline CDR1 is SGHRS and CDR2 YFSETQ. This CDR3 contains 15 residues. The CDR3 loop is CASSLTHRNTGELFF.

The chain links TRBV14 to TRBJ2-2. Germline V gene sequence: CDR1 SGHDN, CDR2 FVKESK. The CDR3 consists of 14 residues. This chain's CDR3 is CASSQDLSWGELFF. The whole variable domain, filled in from reference TRBV14 and TRBJ2-2, reads EAGVTQFPSHSVIEKGQTVTLRCDPISGHDNLYWYRRVMGKEIKFLLHFVKESKQDESGMPNNRFLAERTGGTYSTLKVQPAELEDSGVYFCASSQDLSWGELFFGEGSRLTVL.

V usage is TRBV6-2 or TRBV6-3 and J usage is TRBJ2-1. Germline assignment: CDR1 MNHEY and CDR2 SVGEGT. There are 15 residues in the CDR3. CDR3 protein: CASRGVSLPTMSQFF.

The chain is built from TRBV7-9 and TRBJ2-7; TCRdb names TRBD1, which stays unverified in the absence of DNA. CDR3 length: 14 amino acids. Per the germline V gene, CDR1 is SEHNR and CDR2 is FQNEAQ (reference sequence). CDR3 sequence reads: CASSRSGPPYEQYF.

V gene TRBV5-1 combines with J gene TRBJ2-7. Germline CDR1 reads SGHRS; CDR2 reads YFSETQ. The CDR3 extends over 12 amino acids. The CDR3 sequence: CASSLVLDEQYF.

The gene calls are TRBV10-3 and TRBJ1-1. This CDR3 has 14 residues. The germline V gene encodes CDR1 ENHRY and CDR2 SYGVKD. The chain's CDR3 is CAISESDLNTEAFF.

The chain recombines TRBV10-1 with TRBJ1-4; TCRdb gives TRBD1 as the D gene, but with no DNA this cannot be confirmed. Germline V gene lookup returns CDR1 WNHNN and CDR2 SYGVQD (reference sequence). This CDR3 contains 14 residues. The CDR3 is CASRGDRTNEKLFF.

The chain carries TRBV6-1 and TRBJ2-1; the D call from TCRdb, TRBD1, cannot be confirmed without DNA. The CDR3 runs 16 residues. The germline CDR1 and CDR2 sequences are MNHNS and SASEGT. The CDR3 reads CASTIYVRQGYNEQFF.

The J gene is TRBJ2-2, the V gene TRBV5-1; TCRdb selects TRBD2, and the lack of DNA leaves this call unchecked. This CDR3 region has 14 residues. Germline CDR1 and CDR2: SGHRS and YFSETQ. CDR3 residues: CASKEGPNTGELFF.

The rearrangement uses TRBV4-2 and TRBJ1-5. Germline V lookup: CDR1 LGHNA, CDR2 YNFKEQ. CDR3 length: 19 residues. The CDR3 reads CASSQEEWMAQQAGQPQHF.

The V and J genes are TRBV7-2 and TRBJ2-7. The germline V gene encodes CDR1 SGHTA and CDR2 FQGNSA. The CDR3 runs to 13 residues. CDR3 sequence: CASSLGITYEQYF.

The chain recombines TRBV7-2 with TRBJ1-2; TCRdb's assignment of TRBD1 cannot be checked, as there is no DNA. The germline gives CDR1 SGHTA, CDR2 FQGNSA. The CDR3 totals 15 residues. CDR3 sequence reads: CASTPNPASNYGYTF. The whole variable domain, remainder taken from reference TRBV7-2 and TRBJ1-2, is GAGVSQSPSNKVTEKGKDVELRCDPISGHTALYWYRQSLGQGLEFLIYFQGNSAPDKSGLPSDRFSAERTGGSVSTLTIQRTQQEDSAVYLCASTPNPASNYGYTFGSGTRLTVV.

The V and J genes are TRBV7-3 and TRBJ2-2; TCRdb gives TRBD2 as the D gene, but with no DNA this cannot be confirmed. CDR3 length: 13 residues. CDR1 and CDR2 from the germline V gene are SGHTA and FQGTGA. The CDR3 here is CASSIREAGELFF. Variable domain in full (rest from reference TRBV7-3 and TRBJ2-2): GAGVSQTPSNKVTEKGKYVELRCDPISGHTALYWYRQSLGQGPEFLIYFQGTGAADDSGLPNDRFFAVRPEGSVSTLKIQRTERGDSAVYLCASSIREAGELFFGEGSRLTVL.

V gene TRBV11-1 combines with J gene TRBJ2-6; TCRdb picks TRBD1, but there is no DNA to check that call. The CDR3 has 18 residues. The germline V gene encodes CDR1 SGHAT and CDR2 FQDESV (reference sequence). The CDR3 is CASSSTGTDNPGANVLTF.

The gene calls are TRBV4-1 and TRBJ2-5; as DNA is missing, the TRBD2 call by TCRdb cannot be tested. In germline, CDR1 is MGHRA, CDR2 YSYEKL. The CDR3 contains 16 residues. CDR3 in amino acids: CASSQVNSAVQETQYF.

This rearrangement joins TRBV3-1 to TRBJ2-3; TCRdb's D gene call, TRBD1, goes unchecked for lack of DNA. Per germline, CDR1 LGHDT and CDR2 YNNKEL (reference sequence). CDR3 length equals 15 residues. The CDR3 here is CASSPPYLETDTQYF.

The chain carries TRBV12-3 or TRBV12-4 and TRBJ2-5; TCRdb proposes TRBD1, but this gene call is untestable without DNA. The length of the CDR3 is 15 residues. The CDR3 sequence is CASSLNTGGLETQYF.

The V and J genes are TRBV7-3 and TRBJ2-2; TCRdb proposes TRBD1, but this gene call is untestable without DNA. The CDR3 loop spans 15 amino acids. CDR1 is SGHTA, CDR2 FQGTGA, per germline. The CDR3: CASSLQGAYYGELFF.